What follows are 25 T cell receptor beta chains derived from one specimen sequenced in a study of CD8 T cells in ankylosing spondylitis. TCRdb processed the 5' RACE reads anew with MiXCR; each CDR3 protein has one entry. The data contain 380,000 or so distinct CDR3 sequences, roughly 22% of them singletons. Sequenced material: blood, either unsorted or a sorted T cell fraction (not recorded which). The receptors originated from a male donor with ankylosing spondylitis or in good health (not recorded which).

V and J are TRBV29-1 and TRBJ2-5; D is unresolved. In germline, CDR1 is SQVTM, CDR2 ANQGSEA. The CDR3 totals 13 residues. The ends were cut back, 1 base at V and 2 bases at J, with 8 bases in the middle. The CDR3 loop reads CSVEVQYQETQYF. The DNA of the CDR3 is TGCAGCGTTGAAGTGCAGTATCAAGAGACCCAGTACTTC.

V usage is TRBV7-9 and J usage is TRBJ2-1; 8 bases are shared with TRBD1. This CDR3 is 15 amino acids long. Per the germline V gene, CDR1 is SEHNR and CDR2 is FQNEAQ (reference sequence). J lost 5 bases, V lost 5 bases, and 8 bases had no gene match. The CDR3 bases are TGTGCCAGCAGCCCCGGGACAGGCCAAGACAATGAGCAGTTCTTC. Translated, it gives CASSPGTGQDNEQFF.

The CDR3 DNA reads as TGCAGCGTTCCCGGGCCCCACTACGAGCAGTACTTC. This encodes CSVPGPHYEQYF. This chain uses TRBV29-1 with TRBJ2-7; no clear D gene. The CDR3 extends over 12 amino acids. CDR1 SQVTM and CDR2 ANQGSEA come from the germline V gene. Between the trimmed V and J ends, which lost 5 bases and 3 bases, there was a span of 11 bases.

This clonotype was counted between two and nine times. The CDR3 DNA follows: TGTGCCAGCAGCGTAGTCGGCGGGGGGGGAGGGGTCCAAGAGACCCAGTACTTC. It yields the protein CASSVVGGGGGVQETQYF. The rearrangement links TRBV9 to TRBJ2-5; 9 bases map to TRBD2. The V segment lost 0 bases and the J segment 1 base; nucleotides outside the gene matches: 10. The CDR3 consists of 18 residues. Germline loops: CDR1 SGDLS, CDR2 YYNGEE.

The J gene is TRBJ2-7, the V gene TRBV5-5, with D possibly matching TRBD2 (6 bases). Trimming shortened V by 0 bases and J by 2 bases, and 9 bases separated the two germline ends. The CDR3 has 14 residues. Germline V CDR1 and CDR2: SGHKS, YYEKEE (reference sequence). CDR3 coding DNA: TGTGCCAGCAGCTTGGGGGGGACTCCCTACGAGCAGTACTTC. This codes for CASSLGGTPYEQYF.

The CDR3 reads CASSLAQGATLIDTQYF. The DNA for the CDR3 is TGTGCCAGCAGCTTAGCCCAGGGGGCGACCCTTATTGATACGCAGTATTTT. The V gene is TRBV7-2, the J gene TRBJ2-3, with 8 positions matching TRBD1. The CDR3 spans 17 residues. Unmatched junction bases numbered 11, after V lost 0 bases and J lost 6 bases. Germline V gene lookup returns CDR1 SGHTA and CDR2 FQGNSA.

The chain recombines TRBV6-1 with TRBJ2-3; weak D call: TRBD1 (5 bases). CDR1 is MNHNS, CDR2 SASEGT, per germline. The V gene lost 7 bases and the J gene lost 4 bases, with 21 bases spanning the gap. The CDR3 contains 16 residues. The CDR3: CASTNVGHPRADTQYF. In DNA form, the CDR3 reads TGTGCCAGCACCAACGTAGGACACCCTCGCGCAGATACGCAGTATTTT.

This rearrangement joins TRBV12-3 or TRBV12-4 to TRBJ1-2, with D tentatively TRBD1 (6 bases). Trimming removed 10 bases at V and 3 bases at J, with 15 bases between. The CDR3 loop spans 13 amino acids. The CDR3 sequence: CATQGPPDYGYTF. CDR3 DNA: TGTGCCACACAGGGACCCCCTGACTATGGCTACACCTTC.

This clonotype came up a few times. CDR3 in amino acids: CASSGFSYNEQFF. The CDR3 nucleotides are TGTGCCAGCTCGGGGTTCTCCTACAATGAGCAGTTCTTC. The chain has TRBV4-2 and TRBJ2-1; a possible D gene is TRBD2 (5 bases). Germline V gene lookup returns CDR1 LGHNA and CDR2 YNFKEQ. The CDR3 sequence is 13 residues long. The V gene lost 8 bases and the J gene lost 0 bases, with 8 bases spanning the gap.

This clonotype was detected once. V and J are TRBV4-1 and TRBJ2-1; TRBD2 matches 12 bases. Unmatched junction bases numbered 16, after V lost 5 bases and J lost 8 bases. Germline V gene sequence: CDR1 MGHRA, CDR2 YSYEKL. This CDR3 is built from 18 residues. The CDR3 region has the DNA TGCGCCAGCAGCACCCCGCCGGCTAGCGGGGGGGCCACAGATGAGCAGTTCTTC. It specifies CASSTPPASGGATDEQFF.

The rearrangement uses TRBV27 and TRBJ2-5; tentatively, D is TRBD2 (5 bases). The CDR3 runs 12 residues. Germline V gives CDR1 MNHEY, CDR2 SMNVEV (reference sequence). Trimming pared 8 bases from V and 4 bases from J, leaving 11 bases between. The CDR3: CASRGSLETQYF. The DNA for the CDR3 is TGTGCCAGCCGGGGATCCCTAGAGACCCAGTACTTC.

This clonotype was seen at least ten times. This chain links TRBV10-3 with TRBJ2-2; no reliable D call. The CDR3 is 13 residues long. Germline V gene data show CDR1 as ENHRY and CDR2 as SYGVKD. Trimming left V 0 bases short and J 9 bases short, with 8 bases between. The DNA for the CDR3 is TGTGCCATCAGTGAGTCGTCAGACCGGGAGCTGTTTTTT. This gives the protein CAISESSDRELFF.

This clonotype was seen a few times. The rearrangement uses TRBV27 and TRBJ2-1; no definite D call. The V end was cut by 1 base, the J end by 3 bases, with 7 bases between. CDR3 length equals 14 residues. CDR1 and CDR2 (germline): MNHEY, SMNVEV (reference sequence). CDR3 in amino acids: CASSLFDGYNEQFF. CDR3 DNA: TGTGCCAGCAGTTTATTTGACGGCTACAATGAGCAGTTCTTC.

This clonotype was detected ten times or more. This CDR3 is CASSLIGPRRYEQYF. CDR3 DNA sequence: TGTGCCAGCAGCTTGATAGGGCCGAGGAGGTACGAGCAGTACTTC. The gene calls are TRBV7-2 and TRBJ2-7, with D perhaps TRBD2 (5 bases). CDR3 length: 15 residues. V shed 3 bases and J shed 4 bases, with 16 bases lying between them. CDR1 and CDR2 from the germline V gene are SGHTA and FQGNSA.

The V and J genes are TRBV7-3 and TRBJ2-6, with TRBD1 identical over 7 bases. The germline CDR1 and CDR2 sequences are SGHTA and FQGTGA. CDR3 length: 17 amino acids. The V segment lost 5 bases and the J segment 3 bases; nucleotides outside the gene matches: 10. CDR3 coding DNA: TGTGCCAGCAGCCCGGAGACAGGGCTAAATGGGGCCAACGTCCTGACTTTC. Amino acid sequence: CASSPETGLNGANVLTF.

This clonotype was seen more than once but under ten times. The chain has TRBV11-1 and TRBJ1-3; the D gene is possibly TRBD1 (5 bases). Deletions cut 3 bases from V and 0 bases from J, with 27 bases between. Germline lookup yields CDR1 SGHAT and CDR2 FQDESV (reference sequence). The CDR3 consists of 21 residues. CDR3 region: CASSFPSLRDPGPSSGNTIYF. CDR3 coding DNA: TGTGCCAGCAGCTTTCCATCGCTGCGGGACCCGGGACCTAGCTCTGGAAACACCATATATTTT.

There are a few counts of this clonotype. The chain uses TRBV7-9 and TRBJ1-2; D ambiguous. Germline V gives CDR1 SEHNR, CDR2 FQNEAQ (reference sequence). Trimming left V 5 bases short and J 2 bases short, with 9 bases between. The CDR3 is 13 amino acids. CDR3 bases: TGTGCCAGCAGCATCTTACCCAACTATGGCTACACCTTC. Translating gives CASSILPNYGYTF.

In nucleotides, the CDR3 is TGCGCCAGCAGCCGCGATAAGGCAGGGGAGCGGCCCCAGCATTTT. This codes for CASSRDKAGERPQHF. This sequence joins TRBV4-1 and TRBJ1-5; D is perhaps TRBD1 (6 bases). V gave up 4 bases and J gave up 9 bases, with 19 bases separating them. Germline assignment: CDR1 MGHRA and CDR2 YSYEKL. CDR3 length: 15 amino acids.

This chain uses TRBV25-1 with TRBJ2-1; 7 nucleotides agree with TRBD1. The CDR3 extends over 14 amino acids. Germline V gene lookup returns CDR1 MGHDK and CDR2 SYGVNS. V shed 3 bases and J 7 bases; nucleotides not matched to a gene: 6. CDR3 amino acids: CASSDVTGLNEQFF. CDR3 DNA sequence: TGTGCCAGCAGTGACGTGACAGGGCTAAATGAGCAGTTCTTC. Filled out from reference TRBV25-1 and TRBJ2-1, the complete variable domain reads EADIYQTPRYLVIGTGKKITLECSQTMGHDKMYWYQQDPGMELHLIHYSYGVNSTEKGDLSSESTVSRIRTEHFPLTLESARPSHTSQYLCASSDVTGLNEQFFGPGTRLTVL.

This clonotype was observed many times. V and J are TRBV29-1 and TRBJ2-2; D possibly uses TRBD1 or TRBD2 (6 bases each). Germline CDR1 and CDR2: SQVTM and ANQGSEA. Trimming removed 5 bases from V and 7 bases from J, with 14 bases in between. The CDR3 sequence is 13 residues long. CDR3 amino acids: CSVQGWRDGELFF. CDR3 sequence (DNA): TGCAGCGTTCAGGGGTGGAGGGACGGGGAGCTGTTTTTT.

This clonotype is termed medium-sized. The chain is built from TRBV20-1 and TRBJ2-7; 9 nucleotides agree with TRBD2. CDR1 and CDR2 (germline): DFQATT, SNEGSKA (reference sequence). The CDR3 sequence is 17 residues long. Losses at the gene ends were 0 bases for V and 1 base for J; bases not matched to a gene: 10. The CDR3 DNA reads as TGCAGTGCTAGAGATCCCGTCGGGGCGGGGGGGTCCTACGAGCAGTACTTC. This translates into CSARDPVGAGGSYEQYF.

This clonotype was counted only a few times. The chain recombines TRBV27 with TRBJ1-1, with 9 bases aligning to TRBD1. With V trimmed by 1 base and J by 8 bases, 2 bases remained unmatched. Germline CDR1 is MNHEY and CDR2 is SMNVEV (reference sequence). The CDR3 is made up of 13 amino acids. The CDR3 region is CASSLLDRGEAFF. CDR3 DNA sequence: TGTGCCAGCAGTTTATTGGACAGGGGAGAAGCTTTCTTT.

The sample holds a few counts of this clonotype. The chain has TRBV20-1 and TRBJ2-7; D could derive from TRBD1 or TRBD2 (5 bases each). This CDR3 contains 15 residues. Trimming pared 0 bases from V and 3 bases from J, leaving 15 bases between. Germline CDR1 reads DFQATT; CDR2 reads SNEGSKA (reference sequence). The CDR3 protein is CSAREPGRLVYEQYF. CDR3 sequence (DNA): TGCAGTGCTAGAGAACCGGGACGGCTAGTCTACGAGCAGTACTTC.

This clonotype was observed a few times. V gene TRBV24-1 combines with J gene TRBJ1-2; the match to TRBD1 covers 9 bases. V gave up 7 bases and J gave up 8 bases; unmatched junction bases: 10. CDR1 and CDR2 from the germline V gene are KGHDR and SFDVKD. There are 14 residues in the CDR3. CDR3 nucleotide sequence: TGTGCCACCAGCCTGGGACAGGGTATAAGCGGCTACACCTTC. It codes for CATSLGQGISGYTF.

This clonotype has a handful of counts. The chain employs TRBV7-9 and TRBJ2-7; 9 bases are a match to TRBD1. The CDR3 length is 14 residues. The junction had 4 bases not matched to a gene; V was cut back by 5 bases and J by 2 bases. Germline V gene lookup returns CDR1 SEHNR and CDR2 FQNEAQ (reference sequence). The CDR3 sequence: CASSARDRAYEQYF. CDR3 nucleotides: TGTGCCAGCAGCGCCCGGGACAGGGCCTACGAGCAGTACTTC. Filled out from reference TRBV7-9 and TRBJ2-7, the complete variable domain reads DTGVSQNPRHKITKRGQNVTFRCDPISEHNRLYWYRQTLGQGPEFLTYFQNEAQLEKSRLLSDRFSAERPKGSFSTLEIQRTEQGDSAMYLCASSARDRAYEQYFGPGTRLTVT.